The present entry profiles one T cell receptor beta chain with its context. The antigen remains unidentified. The CDR3 has 12 amino acids. Per the germline V gene, CDR1 is DFQATT and CDR2 is SNEGSKA (reference sequence). This specimen belongs to a study of monozygotic twins with inflammatory bowel disease. General observations from the study: Healthy co-twins, by inverse Simpson, had higher TCRbeta diversity than their siblings with IBD. There was no support for any single strong signal or clonotype associated with IBD.

TCRdb reanalyzed the 5' RACE reads, giving one entry per CDR3 protein sequence and no DNA. This table holds 440,000 or so distinct CDR3 sequences. Sequencing input: blood. The chain links TRBV20-1 to TRBJ1-1; the D call from TCRdb, TRBD1, cannot be confirmed without DNA. This receptor was obtained from a human donor with ulcerative colitis or Crohn's disease, or a healthy co-twin of an affected twin (not recorded which). The CDR3 sequence is CSATRTGKEAFF.